Sequencing of this T cell receptor (beta chain) was carried out in a study of blood T cell repertoires in COVID-19. Generated by immunoSEQ multiplex PCR, the TCRdb table keeps only in-frame clones and is missing some. The table includes about 190,000 clones, about 85% detected once. The CDR3 spans 18 residues. With 2 bases removed from V and 0 bases from J, the gap between germline ends came to 14 bases. CDR1 and CDR2 from the germline V gene are SEHNR and FQNEAQ (reference sequence). The rearrangement joins TRBV7-9 to TRBJ2-6; no clear D. The sequence came from a human donor in a cohort sampled during active COVID-19. Input material: peripheral blood. The CDR3, as DNA: TGTGCCAGCAGCTTAATTGGGCAGATATACTCTGGGGCCAACGTCCTGACTTTC. Amino acid sequence: CASSLIGQIYSGANVLTF.